Listed below are T cell receptor beta chains from one sample, sequenced in a study of cytomegalovirus exposure and HLA in healthy donors. Assay used: immunoSEQ multiplex PCR; TCRdb lists only in-frame clones, some missing. The repertoire has some 120,000 clones, 60% to 85% of them found once; the top ten carry under 3.5%. Sequenced material: PBMCs. The receptors stem from a female donor in good health and CMV-seronegative. CDR3s include the opening cysteine and the closing phenylalanine or tryptophan. The D gene is left open where the match is weak. Rows give clone size only sometimes, using once, few, many, or a class for an expanded clone.

V gene	D gene	J gene	clone size	CDR3 protein	CDR3 DNA
TRBV10-3	.	TRBJ1-2	.	CAISESRENYGYTF	TGTGCCATCAGTGAGTCCCGAGAGAACTATGGCTACACCTTC
TRBV7-9	TRBD1	TRBJ2-1	.	CASSRQGVQVYEQFF	TGTGCCAGCAGCAGACAGGGGGTCCAGGTGTATGAGCAGTTCTTC
TRBV6-5	.	TRBJ2-1	.	CASSYSRQNEQFF	TGTGCCAGCAGTTACTCGAGGCAGAATGAGCAGTTCTTC
TRBV19	TRBD2	TRBJ2-1	.	CASNEPGGSHNEQFF	TGTGCCAGTAACGAACCGGGGGGTTCGCACAATGAGCAGTTCTTC
TRBV19	TRBD1	TRBJ1-2	.	CASSIIDPGQGNYGYTF	TGTGCCAGTAGTATAATCGACCCGGGACAGGGTAACTATGGCTACACCTTC
TRBV6-5	TRBD2	TRBJ2-3	few	CASRQAGLDTQYF	TGTGCCAGCAGACAAGCGGGGTTAGATACGCAGTATTTT
TRBV6-5	TRBD1	TRBJ1-6	few	CASSYTRQGINSPLHF	TGTGCCAGCAGTTACACACGACAGGGGATCAATTCACCCCTCCACTTT
TRBV11-2	.	TRBJ2-2	.	CASSLIPSDGELFF	TGTGCCAGCAGCTTAATCCCGAGTGACGGGGAGCTGTTTTTT
TRBV6-5	.	TRBJ2-7	.	CASSFGLSYEQYF	TGTGCCAGCAGTTTTGGGCTCTCCTACGAGCAGTACTTC
TRBV7-2	TRBD2	TRBJ2-7	.	CASSLWLAGAGEQYF	TGTGCCAGCAGCTTATGGCTAGCGGGGGCAGGGGAGCAGTACTTC
TRBV27	.	TRBJ1-1	.	CASSQNRQVTNTEAFF	TGTGCCAGCAGCCAGAACCGACAGGTTACGAACACTGAAGCTTTCTTT
TRBV5-4	.	TRBJ2-6	.	CASSLPPGGGTGANVLTF	TGTGCCAGCAGCTTGCCTCCGGGGGGCGGGACTGGGGCCAACGTCCTGACTTTC
TRBV11-2	TRBD2	TRBJ2-1	.	CASSLGAGVFDEQFF	TGTGCCAGCAGCTTAGGCGCGGGGGTTTTTGATGAGCAGTTCTTC
TRBV28	TRBD2	TRBJ2-2	.	CASSPGLAVTGELFF	TGTGCCAGCAGTCCGGGACTAGCGGTAACCGGGGAGCTGTTTTTT
TRBV5-4	TRBD2	TRBJ2-5	.	CASSWTSGGPQETQYF	TGTGCCAGCAGCTGGACTAGCGGGGGGCCTCAAGAGACCCAGTACTTC
TRBV6-1	.	TRBJ2-7	.	CASRNRRQGGHEQYF	TGTGCCAGCAGAAACCGAAGACAGGGAGGCCACGAGCAGTACTTC
TRBV5-4	TRBD2	TRBJ2-1	.	CASSAIAGASYNEQFF	TGTGCCAGCAGCGCCATAGCGGGGGCGTCCTACAATGAGCAGTTCTTC
TRBV18	.	TRBJ1-2	.	CASSPTPDSANYGYTF	TGTGCCAGCTCACCTACTCCTGACAGCGCTAACTATGGCTACACCTTC
TRBV5-1	.	TRBJ1-2	.	CASSLVAGPYGYTF	TGCGCCAGCAGCTTGGTAGCCGGCCCCTATGGCTACACCTTC
TRBV5-8	.	TRBJ2-7	.	CASSPVGSSYEQYF	TGTGCCAGCAGCCCCGTTGGGAGCTCCTACGAGCAGTACTTC
TRBV5-1	.	TRBJ1-1	few	CASSLGDTEAFF	TGCGCCAGCAGCTTAGGGGACACTGAAGCTTTCTTT
TRBV7-9	.	TRBJ1-1	once	CSSSLGREAFF	TGTTCCAGCAGCTTAGGGAGGGAAGCTTTCTTT
TRBV19	TRBD1	TRBJ1-4	.	CASSHRGQNEKLFF	TGTGCCAGTAGCCACAGGGGGCAGAATGAAAAACTGTTTTTT
TRBV20-1	.	TRBJ2-5	.	CSVRGKETQYF	TGCAGCGTTAGGGGGAAGGAGACCCAGTACTTC
TRBV9	.	TRBJ2-3	.	CASSVELGLRDTDTQYF	TGTGCCAGCAGCGTAGAATTGGGGCTTAGGGACACAGATACGCAGTATTTT
TRBV27	TRBD1	TRBJ1-1	.	CASSPMQGAAEAFF	TGTGCCAGCAGTCCCATGCAGGGGGCGGCTGAAGCTTTCTTT
TRBV18	TRBD2	TRBJ2-7	.	CASSPTSGGLPYEQYF	TGTGCCAGCTCACCGACTAGCGGGGGTCTTCCCTACGAGCAGTACTTC
TRBV27	TRBD2	TRBJ2-5	.	CASSPGGARQETQYF	TGTGCCAGCAGTCCCGGGGGGGCGCGGCAAGAGACCCAGTACTTC
TRBV2	TRBD1	TRBJ2-1	.	CASSESSGQGLIDMFLNEQFF	TGTGCCAGCAGTGAATCATCGGGACAGGGTTTAATCGATATGTTTTTAAATGAGCAGTTCTTC
TRBV19	.	TRBJ1-1	.	CASSVDRNTEAFF	TGTGCCAGTAGTGTGGACAGGAACACTGAAGCTTTCTTT
TRBV10-2	TRBD1	TRBJ1-5	once	CASAPTGGNQPQHF	TGCGCCAGCGCCCCGACAGGGGGTAATCAGCCCCAGCATTTT
TRBV2	.	TRBJ2-7	.	CAVPGGPSSYEQYF	TGTGCAGTTCCGGGGGGCCCGAGCTCCTACGAGCAGTACTTC
TRBV7-2	TRBD1	TRBJ2-2	.	CASSLNPAGGTGELFF	TGTGCCAGCAGCTTAAATCCTGCAGGGGGCACCGGGGAGCTGTTTTTT
TRBV7-9	.	TRBJ2-7	.	CASNNHGGPADEQYF	TGTGCCAGCAACAACCACGGGGGACCGGCGGACGAGCAGTACTTC
TRBV9	TRBD1	TRBJ1-2	.	CASSVDRGAPDDYGYTF	TGTGCCAGCAGCGTCGACAGGGGCGCACCAGACGACTATGGCTACACCTTC
TRBV4-3	.	TRBJ2-2	.	CASSLLAGTGELFF	TGCGCCAGCTCCCTCCTAGCCGGCACCGGGGAGCTGTTTTTT
TRBV6-1	.	TRBJ1-2	.	CASSGPGRNYGYTF	TGTGCCAGCAGTGGCCCAGGCCGTAACTATGGCTACACCTTC
TRBV7-9	TRBD2	TRBJ2-1	.	CASSLGSSGGINEQFF	TGTGCCAGCAGCTTAGGTAGTAGCGGGGGTATCAATGAGCAGTTCTTC
TRBV5-1	TRBD2	TRBJ2-3	.	CASSLVTSGGTDTQYF	TGCGCCAGCAGCTTGGTGACTAGCGGGGGCACAGATACGCAGTATTTT
TRBV4-3	.	TRBJ1-6	few	CASSQLPLGGSSPLHF	TGCGCCAGCAGCCAACTGCCGCTGGGGGGGTCCTCACCCCTCCACTTT
TRBV7-8	.	TRBJ2-1	.	CASSFNPLLGHEQFF	TGTGCCAGCAGCTTCAACCCCTTACTAGGCCATGAGCAGTTCTTC
TRBV5-6	TRBD2	TRBJ2-3	.	CASSRVGLASTDTQYF	TGTGCCAGCAGCCGCGTCGGACTAGCGTCCACAGATACGCAGTATTTT
TRBV11-2	TRBD2	TRBJ2-1	.	CASSFREGILNEQFF	TGTGCCAGCAGCTTTAGGGAGGGGATTCTCAATGAGCAGTTCTTC
TRBV6-1	.	TRBJ2-5	medium-sized	CASSEASEPETQYF	TGTGCCAGCAGTGAAGCGTCAGAACCAGAGACCCAGTACTTC
TRBV30	TRBD1	TRBJ1-3	.	CAWNRDRTRSGNTIYF	TGTGCCTGGAACCGGGACAGGACTCGTTCTGGAAACACCATATATTTT
TRBV4-2	.	TRBJ2-7	.	CASSQEVAGAYEQYF	TGTGCCAGCAGCCAAGAAGTTGCGGGTGCCTACGAGCAGTACTTC
TRBV6-6	.	TRBJ1-2	.	CASSYSGSLIFGGYTF	TGTGCCAGCAGTTACTCGGGCAGTTTAATATTTGGTGGCTACACCTTC
TRBV7-9	.	TRBJ2-7	few	CASSGPGGGSYEQYF	TGTGCCAGCAGCGGACCGGGGGGCGGCTCCTACGAGCAGTACTTC
TRBV2	TRBD2	TRBJ2-1	.	CASLAGGPNNEQFF	TGTGCCAGCTTGGCGGGGGGGCCGAACAATGAGCAGTTCTTC
TRBV12-5	.	TRBJ2-2	.	CASGIRGTGELFF	TGTGCTAGTGGTATTAGGGGTACCGGGGAGCTGTTTTTT
TRBV2	.	TRBJ2-5	.	CASRSGFQETQYF	TGTGCCAGCAGGTCAGGGTTCCAAGAGACCCAGTACTTC
TRBV19	TRBD1	TRBJ1-6	.	CASSIGTGVNSPLHF	TGTGCCAGTAGTATTGGGACAGGGGTGAATTCACCCCTCCACTTT
TRBV5-1	TRBD2	TRBJ2-7	.	CASSFAGDEQYF	TGCGCCAGCAGCTTTGCGGGGGACGAGCAGTACTTC
TRBV5-8	TRBD1	TRBJ1-2	.	CASSYKMTGANYGYTF	TGTGCCAGCAGCTATAAAATGACAGGGGCGAACTATGGCTACACCTTC
TRBV5-1	.	TRBJ2-3	.	CASSLMDNTDTQYF	TGCGCCAGCAGCTTGATGGACAACACAGATACGCAGTATTTT